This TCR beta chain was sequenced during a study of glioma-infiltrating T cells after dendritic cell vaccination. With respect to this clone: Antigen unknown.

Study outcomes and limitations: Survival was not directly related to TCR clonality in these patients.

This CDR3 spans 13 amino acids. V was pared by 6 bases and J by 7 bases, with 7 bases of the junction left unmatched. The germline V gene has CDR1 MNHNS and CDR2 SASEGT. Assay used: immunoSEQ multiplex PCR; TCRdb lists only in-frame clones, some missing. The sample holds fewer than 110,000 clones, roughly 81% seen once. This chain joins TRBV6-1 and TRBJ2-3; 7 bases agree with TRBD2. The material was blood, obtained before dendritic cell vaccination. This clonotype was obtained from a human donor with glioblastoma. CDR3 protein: CASSQRLAHTQYF. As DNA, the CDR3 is TGTGCCAGCAGCCAACGACTAGCCCATACGCAGTATTTT.